This T cell receptor (beta chain) was obtained from a study of shared clonotypes between healthy human individuals. Study results and caveats: Some naive CD4 clonotypes, 4% to 6%, turned up in common across four donors.

The junction had 8 bases not matched to a gene; V was cut back by 3 bases and J by 6 bases. The V gene's germline CDR1 is SGHDT and CDR2 YYEEEE. The CDR3 is 14 residues long. About this clone: Antigen specificity is unknown.

Terminally differentiated effector memory CD45RA+ cells were excluded from the naive CD8 cells, which were CD45RO-negative and positively selected for CCR7. The donors, healthy adults who were HIV-negative, had experienced no recent acute infections or vaccinations. Sequenced by immunoSEQ multiplex PCR; TCRdb stores in-frame clones only, minus some. Seen here are millions of clones, around 93% observed once, and the top ten hold around 1.7%. This chain connects TRBV5-6 to TRBJ2-7, with 8 bases identical to TRBD1. This clonotype was obtained from a man younger than 30 in good health. Some clones in this sample may be carry-over from other donors' samples. The sample consisted of naive CD8+ T cells from PBMCs. The DNA of the CDR3 is TGTGCCAGCAGCTCCTCGGACAGGGTCTCCGAGCAGTACTTC. Translating gives CASSSSDRVSEQYF.